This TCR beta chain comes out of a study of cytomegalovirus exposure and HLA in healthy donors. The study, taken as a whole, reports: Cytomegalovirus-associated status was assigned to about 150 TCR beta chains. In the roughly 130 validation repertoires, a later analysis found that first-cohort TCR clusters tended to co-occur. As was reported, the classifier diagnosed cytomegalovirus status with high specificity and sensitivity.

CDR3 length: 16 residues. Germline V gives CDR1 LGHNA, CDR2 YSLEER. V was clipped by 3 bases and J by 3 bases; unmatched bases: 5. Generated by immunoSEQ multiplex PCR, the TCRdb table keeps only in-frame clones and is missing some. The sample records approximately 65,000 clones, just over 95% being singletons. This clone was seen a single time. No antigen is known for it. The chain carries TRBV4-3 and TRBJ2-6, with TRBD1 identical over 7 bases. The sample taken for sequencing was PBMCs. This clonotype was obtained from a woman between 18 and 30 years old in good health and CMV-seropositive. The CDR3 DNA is TGCGCCAGCAGCCAGGGCAGGGGGTATGGGGCCAACGTCCTGACTTTC. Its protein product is CASSQGRGYGANVLTF.